Following are 10 T cell receptor beta chains from one sample sequenced in a study of beta chain features in type 1 diabetes. Expressed TCRB transcripts were sequenced, since all the RNA that had been isolated was reverse transcribed. Profiled with immunoSEQ multiplex PCR; TCRdb holds only in-frame clones, not every one. The sample holds around 310,000 clones; roughly 12% are singletons and the top ten take 0.013% to 0.015%. Findings of the study overall: Within each of all four CD4+ subsets, Type 1 diabetes patients had TCRB CDR3s that were moderately but significantly shorter.

These receptors are not linked to any known antigen. The sample consisted of naive CD4+ T cells from blood. The receptors here all came from a woman under 30 with type 1 diabetes.

This clone was seen only a few times. V is TRBV2 and J is TRBJ2-1; 8 positions match TRBD2. V was clipped by 0 bases and J by 8 bases; unmatched bases: 9. CDR3 size: 16 residues. CDR1 is SNHLY, CDR2 FYNNEI, per germline. CDR3 in amino acids: CASSEARSGSLDEQFF. Here the CDR3 DNA reads TGTGCCAGCAGTGAAGCAAGGAGCGGGAGCTTGGATGAGCAGTTCTTC. The whole variable domain, remainder taken from reference TRBV2 and TRBJ2-1, is EPEVTQTPSHQVTQMGQEVILRCVPISNHLYFYWYRQILGQKVEFLVSFYNNEISEKSEIFDDQFSVERPDGSNFTLKIRSTKLEDSAMYFCASSEARSGSLDEQFFGPGTRLTVL.

The V call is TRBV5-1, the J call TRBJ2-7; 12 positions match TRBD1. The CDR3 is 14 residues long. The ends lost 3 bases at V and 5 bases at J; junction bases unmatched: 3. CDR1 and CDR2 (germline): SGHRS, YFSETQ. CDR3 coding DNA: TGCGCCAGCAGCTCCGGGACAGGGGGCGACGAGCAGTACGTC. This translates into CASSSGTGGDEQYV.

CDR3 in amino acids: CASSYFQTSETEQFF. The DNA for the CDR3 is TGTGCCAGCAGTTACTTCCAAACATCGGAGACCGAGCAGTTCTTC. The V call is TRBV6-5, the J call TRBJ2-1; D is undetermined. The CDR3 contains 15 residues. Between the trimmed V and J ends, which lost 1 base and 10 bases, there was a span of 17 bases. Germline lookup yields CDR1 MNHEY and CDR2 SVGAGI.

This chain links TRBV5-1 with TRBJ1-2; a possible D gene is TRBD1 (6 bases). This CDR3 has 13 amino acids. Germline lookup yields CDR1 SGHRS and CDR2 YFSETQ. The V end was cut by 1 base, the J end by 6 bases, with 10 bases between. The DNA of the CDR3 is TGCGCCAGCAGCTTGTGGTCAGGGGATGGCTACACCTTC. Encoded protein: CASSLWSGDGYTF.

The chain joins TRBV30 to TRBJ1-1, with unresolved D. The CDR3 is 13 amino acids. CDR1 and CDR2 (germline): GTSNPN, SVGIG (reference sequence). Trimming shortened V by 0 bases and J by 7 bases, and 12 bases separated the two germline ends. The DNA of the CDR3 is TGTGCCTGGAGTGTAATGCATGACTTTGAAGCTTTCTTT. Translating it yields CAWSVMHDFEAFF. The full variable domain, in which reference TRBV30 and TRBJ1-1 provide the parts outside the CDR3, is SQTIHQWPATLVQPVGSPLSLECTVEGTSNPNLYWYRQAAGRGLQLLFYSVGIGQISSEVPQNLSASRPQDRQFILSSKKLLLSDSGFYLCAWSVMHDFEAFFGQGTRLTVV.

V usage is TRBV19 and J usage is TRBJ1-5; tentatively, D is TRBD1 (5 bases). Per the germline V gene, CDR1 is LNHDA and CDR2 is SQIVND (reference sequence). Trimming stripped 7 bases from V and 3 bases from J, with 13 bases between. This CDR3 has 14 amino acids. The CDR3 region is CASTPRQFNQPQHF. As DNA, the CDR3 is TGTGCCAGTACTCCGCGACAGTTCAATCAGCCCCAGCATTTT.

The CDR3 nucleotides read TGCGCCAGCAGCTTGCTGGGGACTCACACAGATACGCAGTATTTT. Protein product: CASSLLGTHTDTQYF. The V and J genes are TRBV5-1 and TRBJ2-3; TRBD2 might be the D (6 bases). The germline V gene encodes CDR1 SGHRS and CDR2 YFSETQ. The CDR3 is made up of 15 amino acids. The germline V and J ends were trimmed by 1 base and 2 bases, with 11 bases remaining between them.

J is TRBJ1-1 and V is TRBV4-1, with TRBD1 matching over 7 bases. Per the germline V gene, CDR1 is MGHRA and CDR2 is YSYEKL. The length of the CDR3 is 15 residues. V shed 5 bases and J 1 base; nucleotides not matched to a gene: 7. CDR3 in amino acids: CASSLPGGTNTEAFF. CDR3 sequence (DNA): TGCGCCAGCAGCTTGCCAGGGGGGACGAACACTGAAGCTTTCTTT.

The table lists this clone with a few counts. The rearrangement links TRBV11-2 to TRBJ2-1; TRBD2 agrees at 7 bases. Germline V gene sequence: CDR1 SGHAT, CDR2 FQNNGV. The CDR3 is 16 residues long. With 1 base clipped from V and 0 bases from J, the junction kept 3 bases outside the gene matches. The CDR3 bases are TGTGCCAGCAGCTTAGGTAGCGGGTCCTCCTACAATGAGCAGTTCTTC. Translation: CASSLGSGSSYNEQFF.

This clone has just a few counts. The chain joins TRBV7-3 to TRBJ2-1; D is possibly TRBD1 (6 bases). The V end lost 5 bases, the J end lost 4 bases, and 15 bases lay between the germline ends. This CDR3 is 15 amino acids long. Germline-derived CDR1 and CDR2 are SGHTA and FQGTGA. The CDR3 DNA is TGTGCCAGCAGCACCTCCAGGGGTTCTTACAATGAGCAGTTCTTC. Amino acid sequence: CASSTSRGSYNEQFF.